This TCR beta chain was documented in a study of radiation and T cells in renal cell carcinoma. Some clones are missing from TCRdb's copy, which holds only in-frame ones; the method was immunoSEQ multiplex PCR. Of 18,000 or so clones listed, less than 65% are singletons. Trimming pared 0 bases from V and 4 bases from J, leaving 19 bases between. The CDR3 length is 17 residues. Germline V gives CDR1 SGHDT, CDR2 YYEEEE. Overall study findings and caveats: Sampling covered only about 1 g of each tumor. Top tumor clonotypes rose in blood 2 weeks post-radiation, then contracted.

The sample's treatment: 15 Gy SBRT to primary tumor, nephrectomy 4 weeks later. Nephrectomy followed 15 Gy stereotactic body radiation by 4 weeks. The patient's renal cell carcinoma had clear cell pathology. Note on this clone: The antigen remains undetermined.

The receptor was derived from a man aged 45-60 years with renal cell carcinoma. Sample: tumor tissue, taken from a patient whose treatment included radiotherapy and nephrectomy. This rearrangement joins TRBV5-6 to TRBJ2-5, with D tentatively TRBD1 or TRBD2 (6 bases each). The chain's CDR3 is CASSLGPRQEGRETQYF. The CDR3 coding sequence is TGTGCCAGCAGCTTGGGACCGCGACAGGAGGGTCGAGAGACCCAGTACTTC.